These 8 T cell receptor beta chains originate from one sample sequenced in a study of T cells in Graves' hyperthyroidism and ophthalmopathy (dated by TCRdb to between 2018 and 2021). Libraries came from multiplex PCR. Sequencing relied on an Illumina HiSeq 2000. Amplification of TCR beta CDR3 regions was carried out from RNA transcripts. The first round of RT-PCR for the TCR CDR3 was performed with the HTBI primer set and the Qiagen OneStep RT-PCR kit. TCRdb took the public reads, trimmed them with fastp at Q25, ran MiXCR for clone calling and kept in-frame beta chains. Rows merge per CDR3 protein into single entries with the most common DNA and genes. Counted in this sample were a few hundred thousand distinct CDR3 sequences; 13% to 15% of them appeared once. The ten largest clones add up to roughly 13% of the sample. Sequencing was done on a sample of blood. All receptors come from a woman aged 40 to 50 with Graves' hyperthyroidism that later progressed to Graves' ophthalmopathy.

The table lists this clonotype with many counts. The chain employs TRBV9 and TRBJ1-1, with unresolved D. Trimming took off 4 bases at V and 2 bases at J, with 9 bases between the two ends. The germline V gene encodes CDR1 SGDLS and CDR2 YYNGEE. The CDR3 extends over 13 amino acids. The CDR3, as DNA: TGTGCCAGCAGCCCACGGAACAACACTGAAGCTTTCTTT. Translated, it gives CASSPRNNTEAFF.

This clonotype has a count of ten or more. The rearrangement joins TRBV27 to TRBJ1-6, with D uncertain. CDR1 MNHEY and CDR2 SMNVEV come from the germline V gene (reference sequence). This CDR3 contains 14 residues. The V gene lost 3 bases and the J gene lost 4 bases, with 7 bases spanning the gap. The CDR3 here is CASSFGVYNSPLHF. DNA of the CDR3: TGTGCCAGCAGTTTCGGAGTGTATAATTCACCCCTCCACTTT.

The table lists this clonotype with many counts. The chain employs TRBV3-1 and TRBJ2-5; TRBD2 matches 8 bases. V lost 8 bases to trimming and J lost 5 bases; unmatched junction nucleotides: 13. The length of the CDR3 is 15 residues. Germline V gene data show CDR1 as LGHDT and CDR2 as YNNKEL (reference sequence). CDR3 region: CASQISGGVTETQYF. The DNA for the CDR3 is TGTGCCAGCCAAATATCCGGGGGGGTGACGGAGACCCAGTACTTC.

The gene calls are TRBV4-1 and TRBJ1-6; D not certain. Trimming cost V 4 bases and J 10 bases, with 17 bases left between them. The CDR3 covers 15 residues. Germline CDR1 and CDR2: MGHRA and YSYEKL. The CDR3 loop is CASSPLLRPGSPLHF. The CDR3 DNA reads as TGCGCCAGCAGCCCGCTATTGCGGCCCGGATCACCCCTCCACTTT.

The genes are TRBV7-2 and TRBJ2-1; tentatively, D is TRBD2 (6 bases). Germline lookup yields CDR1 SGHTA and CDR2 FQGNSA. The CDR3 has 17 amino acids. V dropped 4 bases and J dropped 3 bases, with 19 bases sitting between them. The CDR3 DNA follows: TGTGCCAGCAGCTCCCAGTGGGGGGTTGGGGTCTACAATGAGCAGTTCTTC. Translated: CASSSQWGVGVYNEQFF. Full variable domain (missing parts from reference TRBV7-2 and TRBJ2-1): GAGVSQSPSNKVTEKGKDVELRCDPISGHTALYWYRQSLGQGLEFLIYFQGNSAPDKSGLPSDRFSAERTGGSVSTLTIQRTQQEDSAVYLCASSSQWGVGVYNEQFFGPGTRLTVL.

This clonotype came up many times. V usage is TRBV18 and J usage is TRBJ2-5; no firm D call. The CDR3 totals 12 residues. V gave up 5 bases and J gave up 3 bases, with 7 bases separating them. Germline loops: CDR1 KGHSH, CDR2 LQKENI. The CDR3 loop reads CASSRSEETQYF. The CDR3 coding sequence is TGTGCCAGCTCAAGGAGCGAAGAGACCCAGTACTTC.

In its sample, this clonotype was seen many times. The genes are TRBV4-2 and TRBJ2-3; no firm D call. There are 15 residues in the CDR3. Trimming removed 0 bases at V and 0 bases at J, with 7 bases between. Germline-derived CDR1 and CDR2 are LGHNA and YNFKEQ. DNA of the CDR3: TGTGCCAGCAGCCAAGATTACGGGAGCACAGATACGCAGTATTTT. Residues: CASSQDYGSTDTQYF.

This clonotype has at least ten counts. This sequence joins TRBV2 and TRBJ2-2; 7 bases map to TRBD1. The CDR3 is 16 residues long. Germline assignment: CDR1 SNHLY and CDR2 FYNNEI. V lost 7 bases, J lost 6 bases, and 14 bases stayed unmatched. In DNA form, the CDR3 reads TGTGCCAGCAAAAACCAGGGGACAGTTAGAGCCGGGGAGCTGTTTTTT. Translation gives CASKNQGTVRAGELFF. Filled out from reference TRBV2 and TRBJ2-2, the complete variable domain reads EPEVTQTPSHQVTQMGQEVILRCVPISNHLYFYWYRQILGQKVEFLVSFYNNEISEKSEIFDDQFSVERPDGSNFTLKIRSTKLEDSAMYFCASKNQGTVRAGELFFGEGSRLTVL.